The T cell receptor beta chain under discussion was sequenced for a study of T-cell memory formation after mild COVID-19. TCRdb passed the 5' RACE reads through MiXCR, listing each CDR3 protein once. This table has roughly 130,000 distinct CDR3 sequences, over 15% appearing once. Germline values: CDR1 ENHRY, CDR2 SYGVKD. Trimming cost V 2 bases and J 9 bases; bases outside gene matches: 1. There are 14 residues in the CDR3. V gene TRBV10-3 combines with J gene TRBJ1-6, with 10 bases lining up with TRBD1. The sequence came from a man younger than 30 who had mild COVID-19 (a few samples of this study predate the infection). Cell type and time point are not known. Material for sequencing was PBMCs or a T cell subset sorted from them (not recorded which). CDR3 residues: CAISEDRGLSPLHF. CDR3 DNA sequence: TGTGCCATCAGTGAGGACAGGGGGCTTTCACCCCTCCACTTT.